The clone carrying this TCR beta chain has a handful of counts. The antigen remains undetermined. Here immunoSEQ multiplex PCR was the method, and the copy in TCRdb shows in-frame clones only, minus some. The sample comprises 130,000 or so clones, about 82% of which are singletons, and around 12% rests with the top ten. These data come from a study of T cell responses to AZD1222 COVID-19 vaccine. General study points: Only five or six AZD1222 recipients were seropositive at baseline.

The CDR3 sequence is 14 residues long. V shed 2 bases and J shed 8 bases, with 16 bases lying between them. Germline values: CDR1 SGHNT, CDR2 YYREEE (reference sequence). The clonotype originates from an adult in good health. The sample here was peripheral blood, taken on day 0 of AZD1222 vaccination. The chain has TRBV5-4 and TRBJ1-2; tentatively, D is TRBD1 (6 bases). The CDR3 sequence: CASSFRGGPGGYTF. As DNA, the CDR3 is TGTGCCAGCAGCTTCCGAGGGGGGCCGGGCGGCTACACCTTC.